This TCR beta chain originates from a study of cytomegalovirus exposure and HLA in healthy donors. A multiplex PCR was run with 60 Vbeta primers and 13 Jbeta primers. Profiled with immunoSEQ multiplex PCR; TCRdb holds only in-frame clones, not every one. This listing includes 150,000 or so clones. Donors likely had unrecorded immune exposures despite being nominally healthy when sampled. The CDR3 totals 15 residues. The germline CDR1 and CDR2 sequences are LNHDA and SQIVND (reference sequence). Trimming cost V 6 bases and J 0 bases, with 15 bases left between them. This clonotype was obtained from a woman aged 45-65 years in good health and CMV-seronegative. Specimen: PBMCs. V is TRBV19 and J is TRBJ2-7; D might be TRBD2 (5 bases). The CDR3 sequence is CASSTPGSGSYEQYF. The CDR3 coding sequence is TGTGCCAGTAGCACACCGGGGTCAGGCTCCTACGAGCAGTACTTC. The variable domain in full, completed from reference TRBV19 and TRBJ2-7, reads DGGITQSPKYLFRKEGQNVTLSCEQNLNHDAMYWYRQDPGQGLRLIYYSQIVNDFQKGDIAEGYSVSREKKESFPLTVTSAQKNPTAFYLCASSTPGSGSYEQYFGPGTRLTVT.